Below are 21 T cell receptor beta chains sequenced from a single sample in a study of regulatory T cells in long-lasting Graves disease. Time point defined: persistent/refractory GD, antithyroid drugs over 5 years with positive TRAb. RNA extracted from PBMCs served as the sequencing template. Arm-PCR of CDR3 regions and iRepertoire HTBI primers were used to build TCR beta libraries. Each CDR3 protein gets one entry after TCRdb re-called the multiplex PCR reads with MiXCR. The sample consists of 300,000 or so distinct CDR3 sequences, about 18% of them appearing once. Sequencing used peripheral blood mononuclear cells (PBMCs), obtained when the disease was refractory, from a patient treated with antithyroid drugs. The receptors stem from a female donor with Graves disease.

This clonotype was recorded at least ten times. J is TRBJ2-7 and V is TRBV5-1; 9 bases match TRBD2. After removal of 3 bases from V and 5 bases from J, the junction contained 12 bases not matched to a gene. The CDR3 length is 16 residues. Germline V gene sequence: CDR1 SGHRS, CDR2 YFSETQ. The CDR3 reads CASSWGPREGLNEQYF. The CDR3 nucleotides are TGCGCCAGCAGCTGGGGACCGCGGGAGGGGCTCAACGAGCAGTACTTC.

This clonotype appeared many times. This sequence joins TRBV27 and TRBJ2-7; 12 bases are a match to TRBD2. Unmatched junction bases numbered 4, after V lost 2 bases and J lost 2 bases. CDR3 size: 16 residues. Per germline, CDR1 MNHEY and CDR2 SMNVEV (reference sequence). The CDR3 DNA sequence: TGTGCCAGCAGTTTACTCCTAGCGGGAGGGCCCTACGAGCAGTACTTC. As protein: CASSLLLAGGPYEQYF.

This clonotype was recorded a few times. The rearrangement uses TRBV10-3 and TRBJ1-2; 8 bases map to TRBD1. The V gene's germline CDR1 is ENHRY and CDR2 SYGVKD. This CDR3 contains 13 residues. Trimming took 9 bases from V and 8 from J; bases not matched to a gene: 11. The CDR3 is CAIRTGTIEGYTF. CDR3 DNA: TGTGCCATAAGGACAGGGACCATTGAAGGCTACACCTTC.

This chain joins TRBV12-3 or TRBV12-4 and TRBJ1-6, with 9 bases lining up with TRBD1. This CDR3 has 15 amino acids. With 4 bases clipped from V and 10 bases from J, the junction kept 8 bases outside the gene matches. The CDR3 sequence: CASSWGTGRESPLHF. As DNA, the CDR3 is TGTGCCAGCAGTTGGGGGACAGGGAGAGAATCACCCCTCCACTTT.

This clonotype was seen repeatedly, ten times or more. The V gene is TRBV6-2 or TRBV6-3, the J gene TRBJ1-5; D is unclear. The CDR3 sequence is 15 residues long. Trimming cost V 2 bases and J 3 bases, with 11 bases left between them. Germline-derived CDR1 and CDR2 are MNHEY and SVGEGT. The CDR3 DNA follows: TGTGCCAGCAGTTACAGGTACAGCCACAATCAGCCCCAGCATTTT. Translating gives CASSYRYSHNQPQHF.

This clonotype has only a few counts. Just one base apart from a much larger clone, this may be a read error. For the CDR3, the DNA is TGTGCCAGCAGTTCATGGAAGGGAGGCAACACTGAAGCTTTCTTT. It yields the protein CASSSWKGGNTEAFF. The chain is built from TRBV12-3 or TRBV12-4 and TRBJ1-1, with D hard to call. The length of the CDR3 is 15 residues. Trimming shortened V by 4 bases and J by 2 bases, and 14 bases separated the two germline ends.

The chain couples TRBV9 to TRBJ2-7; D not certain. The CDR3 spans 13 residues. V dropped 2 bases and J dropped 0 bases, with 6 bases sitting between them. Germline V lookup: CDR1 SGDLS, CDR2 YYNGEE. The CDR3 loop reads CASSVTNSYEQYF. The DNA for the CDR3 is TGTGCCAGCAGCGTCACTAACTCCTACGAGCAGTACTTC.

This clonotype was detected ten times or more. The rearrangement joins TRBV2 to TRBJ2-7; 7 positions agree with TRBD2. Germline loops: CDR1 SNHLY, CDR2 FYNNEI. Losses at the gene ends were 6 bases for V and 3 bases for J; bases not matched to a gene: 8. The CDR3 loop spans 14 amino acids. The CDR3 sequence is CASSSQRGNYEQYF. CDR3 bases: TGTGCCAGCAGCTCCCAGCGGGGAAACTACGAGCAGTACTTC. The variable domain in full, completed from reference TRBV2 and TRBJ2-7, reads EPEVTQTPSHQVTQMGQEVILRCVPISNHLYFYWYRQILGQKVEFLVSFYNNEISEKSEIFDDQFSVERPDGSNFTLKIRSTKLEDSAMYFCASSSQRGNYEQYFGPGTRLTVT.

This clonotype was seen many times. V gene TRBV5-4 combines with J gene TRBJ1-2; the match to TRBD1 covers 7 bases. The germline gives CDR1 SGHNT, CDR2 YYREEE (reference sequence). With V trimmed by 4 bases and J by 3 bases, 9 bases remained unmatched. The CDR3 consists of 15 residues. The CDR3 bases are TGTGCCAGCAGCCCCGCAGGAGGGGGCTACTATGGCTACACCTTC. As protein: CASSPAGGGYYGYTF.

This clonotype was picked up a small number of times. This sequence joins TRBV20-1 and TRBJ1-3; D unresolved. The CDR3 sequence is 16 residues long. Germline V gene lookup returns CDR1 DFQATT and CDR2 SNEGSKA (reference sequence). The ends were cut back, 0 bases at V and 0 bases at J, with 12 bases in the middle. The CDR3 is CSARDIAANSGNTIYF. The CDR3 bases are TGCAGTGCTAGAGATATCGCCGCAAACTCTGGAAACACCATATATTTT.

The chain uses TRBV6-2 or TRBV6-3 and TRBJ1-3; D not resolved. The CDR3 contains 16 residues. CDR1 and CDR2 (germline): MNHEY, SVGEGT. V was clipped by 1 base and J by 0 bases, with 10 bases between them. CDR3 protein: CASSYFPVNSGNTIYF. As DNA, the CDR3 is TGTGCCAGCAGTTACTTTCCAGTTAACTCTGGAAACACCATATATTTT.

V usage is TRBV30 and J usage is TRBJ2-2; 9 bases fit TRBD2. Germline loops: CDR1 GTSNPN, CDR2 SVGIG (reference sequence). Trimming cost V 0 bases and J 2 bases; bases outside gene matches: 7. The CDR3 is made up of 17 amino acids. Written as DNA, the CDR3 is TGTGCCTGGAGTGTCCCGAGACTAGCGGTTAACACCGGGGAGCTGTTTTTT. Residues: CAWSVPRLAVNTGELFF. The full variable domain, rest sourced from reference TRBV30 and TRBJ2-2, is SQTIHQWPATLVQPVGSPLSLECTVEGTSNPNLYWYRQAAGRGLQLLFYSVGIGQISSEVPQNLSASRPQDRQFILSSKKLLLSDSGFYLCAWSVPRLAVNTGELFFGEGSRLTVL.

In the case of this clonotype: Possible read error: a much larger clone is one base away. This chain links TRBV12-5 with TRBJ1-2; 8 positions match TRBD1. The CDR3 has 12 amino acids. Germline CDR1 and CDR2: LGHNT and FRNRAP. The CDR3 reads CASGLGQGGYAF. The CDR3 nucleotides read TGTGCTAGTGGTTTAGGACAGGGTGGCTACGCCTTC. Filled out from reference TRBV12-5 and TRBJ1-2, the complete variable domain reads DARVTQTPRHKVTEMGQEVTMRCQPILGHNTVFWYRQTMMQGLELLAYFRNRAPLDDSGMPKDRFSAEMPDATLATLKIQPSEPRDSAVYFCASGLGQGGYAFGSGTRLTVV.

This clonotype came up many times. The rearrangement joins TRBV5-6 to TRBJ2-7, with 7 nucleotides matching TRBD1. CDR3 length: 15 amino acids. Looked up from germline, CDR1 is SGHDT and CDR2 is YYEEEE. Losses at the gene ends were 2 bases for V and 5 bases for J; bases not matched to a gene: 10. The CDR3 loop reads CASSFSPRGLNEQYF. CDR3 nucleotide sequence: TGTGCCAGCAGCTTCAGTCCGAGGGGGCTCAACGAGCAGTACTTC.

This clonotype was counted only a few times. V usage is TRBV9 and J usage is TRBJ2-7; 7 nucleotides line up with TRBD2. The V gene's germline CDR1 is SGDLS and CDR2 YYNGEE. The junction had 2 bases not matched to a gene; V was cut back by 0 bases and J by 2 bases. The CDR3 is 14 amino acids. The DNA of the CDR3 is TGTGCCAGCAGCGTAGCGGGAGGTACCTACGAGCAGTACTTC. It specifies CASSVAGGTYEQYF.

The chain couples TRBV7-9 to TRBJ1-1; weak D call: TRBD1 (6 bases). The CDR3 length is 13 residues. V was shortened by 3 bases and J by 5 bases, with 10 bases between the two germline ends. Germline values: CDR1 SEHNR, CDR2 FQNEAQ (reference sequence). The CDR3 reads CASSFGGRTEAFF. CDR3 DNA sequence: TGTGCCAGCAGCTTTGGGGGCCGGACTGAAGCTTTCTTT.

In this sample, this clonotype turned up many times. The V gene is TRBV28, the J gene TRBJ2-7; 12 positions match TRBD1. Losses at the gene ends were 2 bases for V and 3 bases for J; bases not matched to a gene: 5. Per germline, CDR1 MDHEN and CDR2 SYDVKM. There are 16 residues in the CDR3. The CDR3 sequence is CASSLSGTGGFYEQYF. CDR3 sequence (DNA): TGTGCCAGCAGTTTAAGCGGGACAGGGGGCTTCTACGAGCAGTACTTC.

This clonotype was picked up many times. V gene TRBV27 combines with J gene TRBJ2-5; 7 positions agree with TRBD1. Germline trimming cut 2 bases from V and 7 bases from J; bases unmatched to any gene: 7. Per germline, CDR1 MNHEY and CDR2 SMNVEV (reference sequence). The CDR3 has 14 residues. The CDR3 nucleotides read TGTGCCAGCAGTTTAATACAGGGGTTGCGGACCCAGTACTTC. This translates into CASSLIQGLRTQYF.

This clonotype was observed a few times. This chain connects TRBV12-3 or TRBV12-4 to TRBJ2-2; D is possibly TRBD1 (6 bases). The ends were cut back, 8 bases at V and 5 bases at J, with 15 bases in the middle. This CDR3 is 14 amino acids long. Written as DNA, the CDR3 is TGTGCCAGCCAACAGGCAGGGGCAACCGGGGAGCTGTTTTTT. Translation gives CASQQAGATGELFF.

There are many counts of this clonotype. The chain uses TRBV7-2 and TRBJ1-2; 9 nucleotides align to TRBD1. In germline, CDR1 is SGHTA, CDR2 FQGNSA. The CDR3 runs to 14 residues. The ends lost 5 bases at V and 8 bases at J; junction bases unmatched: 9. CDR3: CASSPRDRERGYTF. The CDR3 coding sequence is TGTGCCAGCAGCCCTAGGGACAGGGAGAGGGGCTACACCTTC.

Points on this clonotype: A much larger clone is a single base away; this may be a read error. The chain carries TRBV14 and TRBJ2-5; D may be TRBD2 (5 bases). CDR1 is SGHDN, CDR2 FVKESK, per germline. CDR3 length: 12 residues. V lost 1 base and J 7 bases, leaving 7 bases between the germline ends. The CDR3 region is CASSQAEVTQYF. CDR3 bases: TGTGCCAGCAGCCAAGCGGAGGTGACCCAGTACTTC. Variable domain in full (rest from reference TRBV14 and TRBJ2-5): EAGVTQFPSHSVIEKGQTVTLRCDPISGHDNLYWYRRVMGKEIKFLLHFVKESKQDESGMPNNRFLAERTGGTYSTLKVQPAELEDSGVYFCASSQAEVTQYFGPGTRLLVL.